This TCR beta chain is drawn from a study of OX40 agonist ivuxolimab in advanced cancers. The study's findings and limits: Also showing low normalized T-cell clonal expansion were some of the nonresponders.

Worth noting for this clone: Its antigen is undetermined.

Trimming shortened V by 0 bases and J by 12 bases, and 13 bases separated the two germline ends. In germline, CDR1 is SGHRS, CDR2 YFSETQ. The CDR3 runs 13 residues. Clones were read by immunoSEQ multiplex PCR, and TCRdb kept only the in-frame ones, dropping some. Of about 100,000 clones listed, about 91% are singletons. The sequenced sample was CD4+ or CD8+ T cells sorted from blood, obtained in a trial of the OX40 agonist ivuxolimab. The TCR originated in an adult with an advanced solid tumor such as melanoma, head and neck, liver or kidney cancer. The chain recombines TRBV5-1 with TRBJ2-1; D might be TRBD2 (5 bases). CDR3 bases: TGCGCCAGCAGCTTGGATCTAGCCCCAGGGCAGTTCTTC. Translated, it gives CASSLDLAPGQFF.